This T cell receptor beta chain comes out of a study of T cells after yellow fever vaccination. There are 17 residues in the CDR3. The J segment lost 6 bases and the V segment lost 4 bases, leaving 15 bases of the junction unmatched. CDR1 is SGHRS, CDR2 YFSETQ, per germline. MiXCR, applied by TCRdb to the 5' RACE reads, yields one record per CDR3 protein. The table lists some 500,000 distinct CDR3 sequences, around an eighth of them singletons. The rearrangement uses TRBV5-1 and TRBJ2-3, with 9 bases identical to TRBD2. This material consisted of PBMCs, taken on the day of the yellow fever booster vaccination. This TCR was recovered from a man aged 25 to 40 who received the YFV17D yellow fever vaccine. The CDR3 is CASSRDSFSGSGDTQYF. CDR3 bases: TGCGCCAGCAGCAGGGACAGCTTTAGCGGGAGTGGTGATACGCAGTATTTT.